This is a list of T cell receptor beta chains from one sample in a study of CD8 T cells in ankylosing spondylitis. Each CDR3 protein is one row after TCRdb ran MiXCR on the 5' RACE reads. The table lists under 250,000 distinct CDR3 sequences, over 8.5% of them singletons. Sequencing was performed on blood, either unsorted or a sorted T cell fraction (not recorded which). The receptors originated from a male donor with ankylosing spondylitis or in good health (not recorded which). The CDR3 runs from the conserved cysteine through the conserved F or W. Fields, in order: D gene, clone size, V gene, J gene, CDR3 protein, CDR3 DNA. D genes are given only for firm matches. Clone size is given for some rows only: seen once, a few or many times, or a class if the clone is expanded.

d_call: -; clone_size: few; v_call: TRBV6-6; j_call: TRBJ1-6; cdr3_aa: CASSYPRGPNSPLHF; cdr3_nt: TGTGCCAGCAGTTACCCAAGGGGCCCCAATTCACCCCTCCACTTT
d_call: -; clone_size: few; v_call: TRBV6-5; j_call: TRBJ2-3; cdr3_aa: CASSLRQPHTDTQYF; cdr3_nt: TGTGCCAGCAGTTTAAGACAGCCTCACACAGATACGCAGTATTTT
d_call: -; clone_size: many; v_call: TRBV5-1; j_call: TRBJ1-3; cdr3_aa: CASSLSSWVRGSGNTIYF; cdr3_nt: TGCGCCAGCAGCTTATCTTCGTGGGTCCGAGGCTCTGGAAACACCATATATTTT
d_call: -; clone_size: few; v_call: TRBV27; j_call: TRBJ1-4; cdr3_aa: CASSLLGSNEKLFF; cdr3_nt: TGTGCCAGCAGTTTACTCGGTTCTAATGAAAAACTGTTTTTT
d_call: TRBD1; clone_size: few; v_call: TRBV7-3; j_call: TRBJ2-2; cdr3_aa: CASSLDRADTGELFF; cdr3_nt: TGTGCCAGCAGCTTAGACAGGGCTGACACCGGGGAGCTGTTTTTT
d_call: -; clone_size: many; v_call: TRBV20-1; j_call: TRBJ2-5; cdr3_aa: CSARDTLSFGETQYF; cdr3_nt: TGCAGTGCTAGAGATACTTTGTCTTTCGGGGAGACCCAGTACTTC
d_call: TRBD1; clone_size: -; v_call: TRBV3-1; j_call: TRBJ2-2; cdr3_aa: CASSQPGQGIHTGELFF; cdr3_nt: TGTGCCAGCAGCCAACCAGGACAGGGGATTCACACCGGGGAGCTGTTTTTT
d_call: TRBD2; clone_size: many; v_call: TRBV5-1; j_call: TRBJ2-1; cdr3_aa: CASSTLAGAHNEQFF; cdr3_nt: TGCGCCAGCAGCACACTAGCGGGGGCACACAATGAGCAGTTCTTC
d_call: -; clone_size: many; v_call: TRBV5-6; j_call: TRBJ2-5; cdr3_aa: CASTNAGGTETQYF; cdr3_nt: TGTGCCAGCACCAACGCAGGGGGGACGGAGACCCAGTACTTC
d_call: TRBD2; clone_size: -; v_call: TRBV6-1; j_call: TRBJ2-5; cdr3_aa: CASTSNPTSGRQETQYF; cdr3_nt: TGTGCCAGCACGTCTAACCCAACTAGCGGGAGACAAGAGACCCAGTACTTC